The TCR beta chain described here comes from a study of cytomegalovirus exposure and HLA in healthy donors. Study background: The 90 to 150 validation repertoires, a later analysis reported, used the same platform as the 600 to 850 repertoires from the first cohort.

Regarding the study as a whole: Cytomegalovirus status was reportedly diagnosed by the classifier with high sensitivity and specificity. TCR beta chains numbering 164 were designated cytomegalovirus-associated.

The length of the CDR3 is 15 residues. The germline gives CDR1 MNHNS, CDR2 SASEGT. Trimming removed 7 bases from V and 3 bases from J, with 19 bases in between. Libraries were prepared by immunoSEQ multiplex PCR; TCRdb keeps only in-frame clonotypes and omits some of them. The sample holds about 68,000 clones, about 90% seen once. Comment on this clone: Its antigen is not identified.

This chain uses TRBV6-1 with TRBJ2-7; perhaps TRBD1 as D (6 bases). The specimen was PBMCs. This receptor was identified in a man aged 18-30 years in good health and CMV-seronegative. The CDR3 protein is CASNEEDSLDYEQYF. The CDR3 DNA reads TGTGCCAGCAACGAAGAGGACAGTTTAGACTACGAGCAGTACTTC.